The 12 T cell receptor beta chains reported below all come from one sample, sequenced in a study of immune cell composition in non-small cell lung cancer. Normal lung was taken at the farthest possible site, at least 3 cm from tumour. Sequencing used immunoSEQ multiplex PCR; TCRdb keeps in-frame clones, though not all of them. The sample includes about 3,900 clones, more than 60% of them seen just once. Sequencing was carried out using non-adjacent lung tissue. These receptors originate from a human donor with non-small cell lung cancer.

The chain couples TRBV28 to TRBJ2-1; 7 positions agree with TRBD1. The CDR3 consists of 13 residues. The junction had 7 bases not matched to a gene; V was cut back by 8 bases and J by 6 bases. Germline CDR1 and CDR2: MDHEN and SYDVKM. The CDR3 sequence: CASGGQAFNEQFF. The CDR3 nucleotides are TGTGCCAGCGGTGGACAGGCTTTCAATGAGCAGTTCTTC.

This clone occurred a few times. V is TRBV5-1 and J is TRBJ2-7; 9 bases fit TRBD1. The CDR3 has 14 amino acids. In germline, CDR1 is SGHRS, CDR2 YFSETQ. J was trimmed by 6 bases and V by 7 bases; bases with no gene match: 11. The CDR3 spells CASGAEWTGAEQYF. The CDR3, as DNA: TGCGCCAGCGGTGCCGAGTGGACAGGGGCCGAGCAGTACTTC. Using reference TRBV5-1 and TRBJ2-7 for the parts outside the CDR3, the full variable domain is KAGVTQTPRYLIKTRGQQVTLSCSPISGHRSVSWYQQTPGQGLQFLFEYFSETQRNKGNFPGRFSGRQFSNSRSEMNVSTLELGDSALYLCASGAEWTGAEQYFGPGTRLTVT.

This clone was seen only a few times. This chain links TRBV11-1 with TRBJ1-2; 7 bases agree with TRBD1. The CDR3 sequence is 14 residues long. V was clipped by 6 bases and J by 6 bases; unmatched bases: 10. CDR1 SGHAT and CDR2 FQDESV come from the germline V gene (reference sequence). The CDR3 sequence: CASSLQTGSDGYTF. In DNA, the CDR3 is TGTGCCAGCAGTCTTCAGACAGGGTCTGATGGCTACACCTTC.

This CDR3 is CSVADRGGNTEAFF. The DNA of the CDR3 is TGCAGCGTAGCCGACAGGGGGGGGAACACTGAAGCTTTCTTT. The rearrangement joins TRBV29-1 to TRBJ1-1; 9 bases map to TRBD1. This CDR3 spans 14 amino acids. CDR1 is SQVTM and CDR2 is ANQGSEA in the germline V gene. Losses at the gene ends were 6 bases for V and 1 base for J; bases not matched to a gene: 6.

The chain recombines TRBV5-1 with TRBJ2-2; D is ambiguous. Germline CDR1 is SGHRS and CDR2 is YFSETQ. V was trimmed by 1 base and J by 0 bases, leaving 7 bases between them. There are 15 residues in the CDR3. In nucleotides, the CDR3 is TGCGCCAGCAGCTTGAGCGTCGCGAACACCGGGGAGCTGTTTTTT. Translation gives CASSLSVANTGELFF.

The rearrangement links TRBV18 to TRBJ2-1; 12 bases map to TRBD2. This CDR3 region has 16 residues. V lost 3 bases to trimming and J lost 7 bases; unmatched junction nucleotides: 7. CDR1 KGHSH and CDR2 LQKENI come from the germline V gene. The CDR3 DNA is TGTGCCAGCTCACCTAGACTAGCGGGGGACGAAAATGAGCAGTTCTTC. This gives the protein CASSPRLAGDENEQFF. The complete variable domain, with remaining parts taken from reference TRBV18 and TRBJ2-1, reads NAGVMQNPRHLVRRRGQEARLRCSPMKGHSHVYWYRQLPEEGLKFMVYLQKENIIDESGMPKERFSAEFPKEGPSILRIQQVVRGDSAAYFCASSPRLAGDENEQFFGPGTRLTVL.

The chain joins TRBV4-1 to TRBJ1-1; D not resolved. Germline CDR1 reads MGHRA; CDR2 reads YSYEKL. The CDR3 runs to 18 residues. V lost 1 base, J lost 5 bases, and 23 bases lay in between. CDR3 coding DNA: TGCGCCAGCAGCCAAGTATATGTCGCGGGAGGGAGATGGACTGAAGCTTTCTTT. The encoded protein is CASSQVYVAGGRWTEAFF.

This clone was observed a single time. This chain joins TRBV7-8 and TRBJ2-1, with 15 bases matching TRBD2. CDR3 length equals 18 residues. In germline, CDR1 is SGHVS, CDR2 FQNEAQ. The V and J ends lost 4 bases and 1 base, in that order; junction bases with no gene match: 5. The chain's CDR3 is CASSSGLAGGVSYNEQFF. In nucleotides, the CDR3 is TGTGCCAGCAGCTCTGGACTAGCGGGGGGGGTATCCTACAATGAGCAGTTCTTC.

CDR3 protein: CAISGQINYGYTF. CDR3 coding DNA: TGTGCCATCAGTGGACAGATAAACTATGGCTACACCTTC. The chain combines TRBV10-3 with TRBJ1-2; D is perhaps TRBD1 (5 bases). V lost 4 bases and J 2 bases, leaving 8 bases between the germline ends. CDR1 and CDR2 from the germline V gene are ENHRY and SYGVKD. The CDR3 loop spans 13 amino acids.

This clone was detected once. The J gene is TRBJ2-2, the V gene TRBV6-4, with TRBD1 matching over 7 bases. The CDR3 extends over 15 amino acids. Germline loops: CDR1 MRHNA, CDR2 SNTAGT. V lost 3 bases to trimming and J lost 4 bases; unmatched junction nucleotides: 5. This CDR3 is CASSEQGMFTGELFF. Written as DNA, the CDR3 is TGTGCCAGCAGTGAACAGGGGATGTTCACCGGGGAGCTGTTTTTT.

The rearrangement joins TRBV7-2 to TRBJ1-1, with a weak D call TRBD1 (5 bases). Trimming removed 1 base from V and 1 base from J, with 10 bases in between. Germline loops: CDR1 SGHTA, CDR2 FQGNSA. The CDR3 contains 15 residues. The CDR3 protein is CASSLEGQGNTEAFF. The CDR3 nucleotides are TGTGCCAGCAGCTTAGAAGGGCAGGGGAACACTGAAGCTTTCTTT.

The V call is TRBV7-6, the J call TRBJ1-5; D gene uncertain. The germline V gene has CDR1 SGHVS and CDR2 FNYEAQ. The CDR3 runs to 13 residues. The ends were cut back, 0 bases at V and 5 bases at J, with 5 bases in the middle. The CDR3 here is CASSLAEDQPQHF. The CDR3, as DNA: TGTGCCAGCAGCTTAGCGGAGGATCAGCCCCAGCATTTT.